The 7 T cell receptor beta chains reported below all come from one sample, sequenced in a study of T cell responses to AZD1222 COVID-19 vaccine. TCRdb's table, derived via immunoSEQ multiplex PCR, lists solely in-frame clones and lacks some. Of about 140,000 clones in the sample, 85% to 95% were seen once. Sequencing used peripheral blood, obtained after recovery from COVID-19. The receptors shown here come from an adult who had recovered from COVID-19.

The J gene is TRBJ1-1, the V gene TRBV5-1; possible D gene TRBD1, 6 bases. CDR1 and CDR2 from the germline V gene are SGHRS and YFSETQ. V was clipped by 3 bases and J by 2 bases, with 11 bases between them. This CDR3 comprises 14 residues. In DNA form, the CDR3 reads TGCGCCAGCAGCTCCACGACAGGAAACACTGAAGCTTTCTTT. This sequence encodes CASSSTTGNTEAFF.

The CDR3 region has the DNA TGTGCCAGTAGAAGGGACGTCGGGAATACGCAGTATTTT. Encoded protein: CASRRDVGNTQYF. The chain carries TRBV6-5 and TRBJ2-3, with D tentatively TRBD1 or TRBD2 (5 bases each). The CDR3 sequence is 13 residues long. Germline values: CDR1 MNHEY, CDR2 SVGAGI. The V end lost 9 bases, the J end lost 7 bases, and 17 bases lay between the germline ends.

The chain recombines TRBV3-1 (or the pseudogene TRBV3-2) with TRBJ2-7; perhaps TRBD2 as D (5 bases). V lost 1 base and J lost 0, with 13 bases in between. The germline V gene has CDR1 LGHDT and CDR2 YNNKEL (reference sequence). The CDR3 runs to 16 residues. CDR3 in amino acids: CASSQGRWGSSYEQYF. In DNA form, the CDR3 reads TGTGCCAGCAGCCAAGGGAGGTGGGGAAGCTCCTACGAGCAGTACTTC.

The chain couples TRBV28 to TRBJ2-1; 9 positions match TRBD2. The germline gives CDR1 MDHEN, CDR2 SYDVKM. V trimming: 6 bases; J trimming: 1 base; junction bases outside the gene matches: 4. The CDR3 extends over 15 amino acids. The CDR3 nucleotides read TGTGCCAGCAGAACCCTAGCGGGGTCCTACAATGAGCAGTTCTTC. Amino acid sequence: CASRTLAGSYNEQFF.

This CDR3 reads CASSLRTHEQFF. The DNA for the CDR3 is TGTGCCAGCAGTTTGAGAACCCATGAGCAGTTCTTC. The rearrangement links TRBV28 to TRBJ2-1; no firm D call. The length of the CDR3 is 12 residues. Germline V gene lookup returns CDR1 MDHEN and CDR2 SYDVKM. V was cut by 3 bases and J by 8 bases, with 8 bases left in between.

The chain employs TRBV7-9 and TRBJ2-5; D is unclear. The V end lost 6 bases, the J end lost 2 bases, and 10 bases lay between the germline ends. The CDR3 covers 13 residues. CDR1 is SEHNR, CDR2 FQNEAQ, per germline (reference sequence). The CDR3 region is CASRKTEQETQYF. The CDR3 DNA follows: TGTGCCAGCAGGAAGACGGAGCAAGAGACCCAGTACTTC.

The chain is built from TRBV7-9 and TRBJ1-4; tentative D call: TRBD1 (6 bases). The CDR3 loop spans 14 amino acids. The germline V and J ends were trimmed by 6 bases and 6 bases, with 14 bases remaining between them. Germline CDR1 and CDR2: SEHNR and FQNEAQ (reference sequence). The CDR3 nucleotides are TGTGCCAGCAGGGAAACAGAGGGGGATGAAAAACTGTTTTTT. Translating it yields CASRETEGDEKLFF.